The TCR beta chain described here comes from a study of CD8 T cells in ankylosing spondylitis. General study results and limits: Matched ankylosing spondylitis synovial fluid reportedly showed significant enrichment of disease-linked clones.

Library preparation for TCR beta used quantitative 5'-RACE with molecular barcodes. Using its own MiXCR run on the 5' RACE reads, TCRdb lists one record per CDR3 protein. This repertoire shows some 200,000 distinct CDR3 sequences, around 13% found once; its top ten account for 15% to 20%. This clonotype was recorded a few times. Antigen specificity is unknown. The sequence came from a male donor with ankylosing spondylitis or in good health (not recorded which). The sequencing sample was made of blood, either unsorted or a sorted T cell fraction (not recorded which).

The CDR3 DNA follows: TGTGCCAGTAGTCTCCCCGGGACTAGCAATGAGCAGTTCTTC. It codes for CASSLPGTSNEQFF. This sequence joins TRBV19 and TRBJ2-1; 8 bases are shared with TRBD2. This CDR3 is 14 amino acids long. The germline V gene encodes CDR1 LNHDA and CDR2 SQIVND (reference sequence). Trimming at V came to 5 bases and at J to 6 bases, leaving 6 bases not matched to a gene.